Below, 27 T cell receptor beta chains from the same sample are listed, as sequenced in a study of T cells after posttransplantation cyclophosphamide. The assay was immunoSEQ multiplex PCR, and TCRdb's table has in-frame clones only and misses some. The table shows about 22,000 clones, with less than 90% occurring only once. A marrow graft followed busulfan-fludarabine conditioning, with cyclophosphamide on days +3 and +4. The sample was PBMCs, taken after allogeneic stem cell transplant with posttransplant cyclophosphamide. The receptors originated from a female patient between 25 and 45 years old who received an allogeneic stem cell transplant from an unrelated donor, was CMV-positive, and had no GVHD. Some T cells may trace back to the graft donor.

J is TRBJ1-2 and V is TRBV28, with D maybe TRBD1 (6 bases). V was trimmed by 2 bases and J by 3 bases, leaving 10 bases between them. Germline-derived CDR1 and CDR2 are MDHEN and SYDVKM. The CDR3 is 14 amino acids. The CDR3 region has the DNA TGTGCCAGCAGTTTAGGTGACAGGTACTATGGCTACACCTTC. It encodes CASSLGDRYYGYTF.

This clone was recorded once. V is TRBV4-1 and J is TRBJ2-1; possibly TRBD2 for D (6 bases). Germline CDR1 is MGHRA and CDR2 is YSYEKL. V lost 1 base and J 8 bases, leaving 12 bases between the germline ends. The CDR3 has 14 residues. CDR3 DNA: TGCGCCAGCAGCCAAGTTTGGCTAGCGCATGAGCAGTTCTTC. Amino acids: CASSQVWLAHEQFF.

The chain has TRBV28 and TRBJ2-1; TRBD2 is a possible D gene (5 bases). Looked up from germline, CDR1 is MDHEN and CDR2 is SYDVKM. The CDR3 spans 15 residues. V lost 1 base, J lost 4 bases, and 11 bases lay in between. The CDR3 DNA is TGTGCCAGCAGTTTATACGCGGACTCGTACAATGAGCAGTTCTTC. Translating gives CASSLYADSYNEQFF.

Remarks on this clone: This CDR3 is also generated by other DNA sequences in the sample. The gene calls are TRBV19 and TRBJ1-1; possibly TRBD1 for D (6 bases). This CDR3 comprises 12 residues. Germline V CDR1 and CDR2: LNHDA, SQIVND (reference sequence). V was clipped by 3 bases and J by 5 bases, with 7 bases between them. CDR3 amino acids: CASSIRGTEAFF. The CDR3 region has the DNA TGTGCCAGTAGTATTAGGGGGACTGAAGCTTTCTTT.

The V call is TRBV9, the J call TRBJ1-2; the match to TRBD1 covers 7 bases. In germline, CDR1 is SGDLS, CDR2 YYNGEE. The CDR3 spans 15 residues. V trimming: 2 bases; J trimming: 6 bases; junction bases outside the gene matches: 10. CDR3 in DNA: TGTGCCAGCAGCGTCCCACTAGGCAGGGGGGATGGCTACACCTTC. Residues: CASSVPLGRGDGYTF.

This clone is a singleton in its sample. The gene calls are TRBV12-5 and TRBJ2-2; TRBD2 might be the D (7 bases). CDR3 length: 16 amino acids. V was trimmed by 0 bases and J by 4 bases, leaving 12 bases between them. Germline lookup yields CDR1 LGHNT and CDR2 FRNRAP. CDR3 residues: CASGLVGGPGTGELFF. Written as DNA, the CDR3 is TGTGCTAGTGGTTTGGTCGGGGGGCCGGGCACCGGGGAGCTGTTTTTT.

This rearrangement joins TRBV10-2 to TRBJ2-2, with 7 bases that match TRBD1. The J segment lost 3 bases and the V segment lost 11 bases, leaving 6 bases of the junction unmatched. The germline CDR1 and CDR2 sequences are WSHSY and SAAADI. CDR3 length: 13 amino acids. In DNA form, the CDR3 reads TGCGCCGCCCGGGACAGATACACCGGGGAGCTGTTTTTT. It yields the protein CAARDRYTGELFF.

The chain links TRBV5-1 to TRBJ2-1; maybe TRBD2 (5 bases). V dropped 0 bases and J dropped 0 bases, with 10 bases sitting between them. The CDR3 loop spans 16 amino acids. The germline V gene encodes CDR1 SGHRS and CDR2 YFSETQ. The CDR3 DNA is TGCGCCAGCAGCTTGGTGCGCACTAGCTCCTACAATGAGCAGTTCTTC. Amino acids: CASSLVRTSSYNEQFF.

The gene calls are TRBV7-6 and TRBJ1-2; no reliable D call. This CDR3 is built from 13 residues. Germline V lookup: CDR1 SGHVS, CDR2 FNYEAQ. V dropped 4 bases and J dropped 3 bases, with 9 bases sitting between them. This CDR3 reads CASSSQEYYGYTF. The CDR3 DNA reads TGTGCCAGCAGCTCCCAGGAATACTATGGCTACACCTTC.

The V call is TRBV2, the J call TRBJ2-3; TRBD2 aligns across 7 bases. The CDR3 totals 15 residues. CDR1 is SNHLY, CDR2 FYNNEI, per germline. The V gene end was trimmed by 7 bases and the J gene end by 0 bases; junction bases not matched to a gene: 7. CDR3 DNA sequence: TGTGCCAGCATCAACGGGGGGTTCAGCACAGATACGCAGTATTTT. Protein product: CASINGGFSTDTQYF.

The genes are TRBV11-2 and TRBJ2-1; 7 bases map to TRBD2. The CDR3 runs to 15 residues. With 4 bases clipped from V and 8 bases from J, the junction kept 11 bases outside the gene matches. The germline gives CDR1 SGHAT, CDR2 FQNNGV. CDR3 amino acids: CASSWGRGPPHEQFF. The CDR3 DNA sequence: TGTGCCAGCAGCTGGGGGAGGGGCCCGCCCCATGAGCAGTTCTTC.

The V and J genes are TRBV27 and TRBJ2-3; 7 nucleotides align to TRBD1. Germline trimming cut 6 bases from V and 2 bases from J; bases unmatched to any gene: 11. Germline values: CDR1 MNHEY, CDR2 SMNVEV (reference sequence). The CDR3 is 16 residues long. The CDR3 nucleotides read TGTGCCAGCAGACCCCTGGACAGGCCGAACACAGATACGCAGTATTTT. Protein sequence: CASRPLDRPNTDTQYF.

This sequence joins TRBV7-2 and TRBJ2-7; 10 nucleotides agree with TRBD2. Germline assignment: CDR1 SGHTA and CDR2 FQGNSA. Trimming at V came to 1 base and at J to 2 bases, leaving 5 bases not matched to a gene. This CDR3 region has 16 residues. Here the CDR3 reads CASSLVASGGPYEQYF. CDR3 sequence (DNA): TGTGCCAGCAGCTTAGTTGCTAGCGGGGGACCCTACGAGCAGTACTTC.

The rearrangement links TRBV5-1 to TRBJ2-4; the match to TRBD2 covers 13 bases. CDR1 is SGHRS and CDR2 is YFSETQ in the germline V gene. With V trimmed by 4 bases and J by 0 bases, 7 bases remained unmatched. The CDR3 contains 18 residues. Written as DNA, the CDR3 is TGCGCCAGCAGCCCCGGGACTAGCGGGACCGAAGCCAAAAACATTCAGTACTTC. Translation: CASSPGTSGTEAKNIQYF.

This sequence joins TRBV7-2 and TRBJ2-7; 9 bases line up with TRBD2. This CDR3 is built from 15 residues. CDR1 and CDR2 (germline): SGHTA, FQGNSA. V was pared by 0 bases and J by 3 bases, with 3 bases of the junction left unmatched. The CDR3 here is CASSLAGAGGYEQYF. The CDR3 bases are TGTGCCAGCAGCTTAGCCGGAGCGGGGGGCTACGAGCAGTACTTC.

The chain employs TRBV11-2 and TRBJ2-2; tentative D call: TRBD2 (6 bases). V lost 5 bases and J 3 bases, leaving 19 bases between the germline ends. The CDR3 is 17 amino acids. In germline, CDR1 is SGHAT, CDR2 FQNNGV. CDR3 nucleotides: TGTGCCAGCAGCCACCGCTCGGGAGCTTTCGACACCGGGGAGCTGTTTTTT. Its protein product is CASSHRSGAFDTGELFF.

This clone has only one observation. The V call is TRBV6-5, the J call TRBJ2-3; D is uncertain. The V end lost 2 bases, the J end lost 3 bases, and 6 bases lay between the germline ends. Germline V CDR1 and CDR2: MNHEY, SVGAGI. The CDR3 consists of 13 residues. This CDR3 is CASSYQNTDTQYF. CDR3 bases: TGTGCCAGCAGTTACCAGAATACAGATACGCAGTATTTT.

The rearrangement uses TRBV4-1 and TRBJ2-5; 8 bases agree with TRBD2. Germline loops: CDR1 MGHRA, CDR2 YSYEKL. V shed 4 bases and J 7 bases; nucleotides not matched to a gene: 14. There are 16 residues in the CDR3. CDR3 amino acids: CASSLIGGTSIPTQYF. The CDR3 DNA follows: TGCGCCAGCAGCCTCATAGGTGGGACTAGTATCCCGACCCAGTACTTC.

The chain uses TRBV15 and TRBJ1-6; TRBD1 is a possible D gene (6 bases). CDR1 and CDR2 (germline): LNHNV, YYDKDF (reference sequence). The CDR3 is 15 amino acids. Trimming removed 1 base from V and 6 bases from J, with 10 bases in between. Here the CDR3 DNA reads TGTGCCACCAGCAGAGGTCGGACAGCTAATTCACCCCTCCACTTT. It codes for CATSRGRTANSPLHF.

The rearrangement joins TRBV5-1 to TRBJ2-2; 8 positions agree with TRBD2. V lost 0 bases to trimming and J lost 4 bases; unmatched junction nucleotides: 5. The CDR3 is made up of 16 amino acids. Germline V gene data show CDR1 as SGHRS and CDR2 as YFSETQ. In nucleotides, the CDR3 is TGCGCCAGCAGCTTGGGGCGGGGGGCCATCACCGGGGAGCTGTTTTTT. Its protein product is CASSLGRGAITGELFF.

This chain links TRBV5-4 with TRBJ2-5, with unresolved D. Germline V CDR1 and CDR2: SGHNT, YYREEE (reference sequence). The CDR3 length is 13 residues. Trimming left V 1 base short and J 4 bases short, with 8 bases between. CDR3 DNA sequence: TGTGCCAGCAGCTTGCGGTCTCGAGAGACCCAGTACTTC. Translation: CASSLRSRETQYF.

The chain is built from TRBV5-6 and TRBJ2-5; 9 bases are shared with TRBD1. The junction had 15 bases not matched to a gene; V was cut back by 1 base and J by 5 bases. The CDR3 is 18 residues long. From germline, CDR1 is SGHDT and CDR2 YYEEEE. The CDR3 loop is CASSLPPGQGRILETQYF. As DNA, the CDR3 is TGTGCCAGCAGCTTGCCCCCGGGACAGGGTCGGATTCTGGAGACCCAGTACTTC.

This clone has a single count. The rearrangement links TRBV6-5 to TRBJ1-6; D may be TRBD1 (6 bases). Germline loops: CDR1 MNHEY, CDR2 SVGAGI. V lost 2 bases to trimming and J lost 6 bases, with 14 bases between them. This CDR3 contains 16 residues. The CDR3 is CASSYGQRGRNSPLHF. The CDR3 region has the DNA TGTGCCAGCAGTTACGGACAGCGAGGCCGTAATTCACCCCTCCACTTT.

The chain uses TRBV12-2 and TRBJ2-7; no DNA check was done on the table's D call, TRBD1. TRBV12-2 is a recognized pseudogene. The CDR3 has 17 amino acids. The CDR3 DNA is TGTGCAAGTCGCTTAGCAAGGGGGACAGGGCAAAAATACGAGCAGTACTTC. Its protein product is CASRLARGTGQKYEQYF.

This sequence joins TRBV7-2 and TRBJ2-2; 7 nucleotides line up with TRBD2. J gave up 6 bases and V 3 bases, and 13 bases lay outside the gene matches. CDR1 and CDR2 (germline): SGHTA, FQGNSA. The CDR3 length is 17 residues. The CDR3, as DNA: TGTGCCAGCAGCTTGGCGGGGGTGGAGGTCTTCGCCGGGGAGCTGTTTTTT. Its protein product is CASSLAGVEVFAGELFF.

The chain couples TRBV7-8 to TRBJ2-3, with 8 bases lining up with TRBD2. Germline V CDR1 and CDR2: SGHVS, FQNEAQ. The CDR3 has 15 residues. With 6 bases clipped from V and 5 bases from J, the junction kept 10 bases outside the gene matches. This CDR3 reads CASRSGGGRGDTQYF. The CDR3 DNA follows: TGTGCCAGCAGGTCCGGCGGGGGGCGGGGAGATACGCAGTATTTT.

This rearrangement joins TRBV7-2 to TRBJ2-1; D is undetermined. The CDR3 is 13 amino acids. The ends were cut back, 6 bases at V and 4 bases at J, with 10 bases in the middle. The germline V gene has CDR1 SGHTA and CDR2 FQGNSA. CDR3 in DNA: TGTGCCAGCAGTCGACTTCAATACAATGAGCAGTTCTTC. Its translation is CASSRLQYNEQFF.